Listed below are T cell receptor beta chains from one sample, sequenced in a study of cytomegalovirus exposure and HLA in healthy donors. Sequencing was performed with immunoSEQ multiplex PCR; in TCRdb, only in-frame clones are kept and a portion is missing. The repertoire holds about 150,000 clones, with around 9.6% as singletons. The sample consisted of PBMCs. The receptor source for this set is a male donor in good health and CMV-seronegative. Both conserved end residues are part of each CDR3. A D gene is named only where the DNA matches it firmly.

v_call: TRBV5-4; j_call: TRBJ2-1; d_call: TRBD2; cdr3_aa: CASSLGGRAPNNEQFF
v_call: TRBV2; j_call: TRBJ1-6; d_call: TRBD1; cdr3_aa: CASSVQGNSPLHF
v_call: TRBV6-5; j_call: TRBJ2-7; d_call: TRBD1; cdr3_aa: CASSRDRGYEQYF
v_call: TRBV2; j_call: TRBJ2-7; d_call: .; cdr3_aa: CASIPAGGGRSEQYF
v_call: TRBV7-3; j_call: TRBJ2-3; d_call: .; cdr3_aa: CASSFGSDTQYF
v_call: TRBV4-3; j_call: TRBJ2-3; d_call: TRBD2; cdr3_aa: CASRPRAGGGTDTQYF
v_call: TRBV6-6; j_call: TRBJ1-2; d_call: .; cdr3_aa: CASSYYSGSQYGYTF
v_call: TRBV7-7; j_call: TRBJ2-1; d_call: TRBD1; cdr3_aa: CASSLVAGGSNEQFF
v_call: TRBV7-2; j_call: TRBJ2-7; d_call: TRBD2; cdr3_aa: CASRSGSGRAGVQYF
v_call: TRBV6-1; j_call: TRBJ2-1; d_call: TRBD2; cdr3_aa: CASSQLAGGHNEQFF
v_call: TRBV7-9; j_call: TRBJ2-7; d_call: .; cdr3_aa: CASSDRGEQYF
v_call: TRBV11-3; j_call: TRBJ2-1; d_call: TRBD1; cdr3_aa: CASSASPGQGAGEQFF
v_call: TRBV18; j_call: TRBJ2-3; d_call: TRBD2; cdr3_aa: CASSPQWREGTSGSTDTQYF
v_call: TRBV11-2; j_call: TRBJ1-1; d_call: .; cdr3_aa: CASSARANTEAFF
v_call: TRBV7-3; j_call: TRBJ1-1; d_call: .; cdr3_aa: CASSLGSNTEAFF
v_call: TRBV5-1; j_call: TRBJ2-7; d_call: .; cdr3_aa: CASSWGPAGGEQYF
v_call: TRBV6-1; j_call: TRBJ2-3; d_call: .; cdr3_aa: CASSEGAFASTDTQYF
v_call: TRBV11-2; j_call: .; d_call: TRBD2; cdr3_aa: CASSLDLPGAGEVEQYF
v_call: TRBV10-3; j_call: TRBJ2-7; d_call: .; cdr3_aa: CAISEPKGDEHEQYF
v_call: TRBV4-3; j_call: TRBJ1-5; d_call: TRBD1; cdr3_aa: CASSQVRGQGKIKPQHF
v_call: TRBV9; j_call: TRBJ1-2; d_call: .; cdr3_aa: CASSVDSGDGYTF
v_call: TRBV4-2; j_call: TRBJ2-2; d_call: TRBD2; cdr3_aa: CASSQVTLAGGVTGELFF
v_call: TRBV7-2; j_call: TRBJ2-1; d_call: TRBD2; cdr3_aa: CASSLGSGGPYNEQFF
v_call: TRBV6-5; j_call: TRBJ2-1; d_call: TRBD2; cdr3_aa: CASSYQLAGGRNEQFF
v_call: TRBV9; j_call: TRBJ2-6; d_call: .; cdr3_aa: CASSAGGWATSGANVLTF
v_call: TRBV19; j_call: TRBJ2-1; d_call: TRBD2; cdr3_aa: CATVSGGSYNEQFF
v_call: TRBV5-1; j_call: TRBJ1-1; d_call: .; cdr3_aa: CASSPHGGDTEAFF
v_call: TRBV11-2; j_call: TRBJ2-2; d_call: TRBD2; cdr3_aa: CASSTLAGGNTGELFF
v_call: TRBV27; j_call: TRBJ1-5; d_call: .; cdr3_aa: CASSLRGNQPQHF
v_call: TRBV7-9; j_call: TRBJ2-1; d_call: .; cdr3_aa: CASSLVGLSNDEQFF
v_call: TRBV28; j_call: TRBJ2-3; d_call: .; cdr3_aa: CASSFVSDTDTQYF
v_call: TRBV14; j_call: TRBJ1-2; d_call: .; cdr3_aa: CASSQVLGDGYTF
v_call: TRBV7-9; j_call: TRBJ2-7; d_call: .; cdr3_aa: CASSLGGSLYEQYF
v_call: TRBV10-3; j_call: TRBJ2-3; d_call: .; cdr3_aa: CAIRESGTDTQYF
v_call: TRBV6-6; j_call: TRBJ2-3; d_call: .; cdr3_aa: CASSYSQGNTPQYF
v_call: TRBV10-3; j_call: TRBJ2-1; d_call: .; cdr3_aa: CAIMGRSGSYNEQFF
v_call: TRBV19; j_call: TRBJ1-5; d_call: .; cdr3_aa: CASNEGHPAQPQHF
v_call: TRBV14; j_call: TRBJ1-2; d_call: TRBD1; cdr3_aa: CASSRVGQGFNGYTF
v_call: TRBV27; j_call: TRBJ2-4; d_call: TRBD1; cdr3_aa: CASRDRVKNIQYF
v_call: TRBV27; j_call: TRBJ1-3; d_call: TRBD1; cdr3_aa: CASSSDRVPGNTIYF
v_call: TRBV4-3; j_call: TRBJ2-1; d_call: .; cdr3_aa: CASSQDLPGGVYNEQFF
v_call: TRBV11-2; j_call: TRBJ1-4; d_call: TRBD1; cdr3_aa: CASRETRTGPNEKLFF
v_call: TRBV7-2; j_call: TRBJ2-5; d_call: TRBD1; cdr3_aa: CASSRRGLQETQYF
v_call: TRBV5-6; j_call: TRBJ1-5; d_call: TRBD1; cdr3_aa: CASSLQGVESNQPQQF
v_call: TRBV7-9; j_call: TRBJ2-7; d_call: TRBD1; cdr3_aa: CASSPSRDRVYEQYF
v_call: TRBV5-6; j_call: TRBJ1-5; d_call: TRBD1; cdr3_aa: CASSSGGDQPQHF
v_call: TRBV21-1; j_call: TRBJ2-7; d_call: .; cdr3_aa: CASSPGFSYEQYF
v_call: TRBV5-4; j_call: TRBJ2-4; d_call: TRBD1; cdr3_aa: CASSLATGTGDIQYF
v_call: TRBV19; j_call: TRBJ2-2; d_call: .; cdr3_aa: CASSIGQINTGELFF
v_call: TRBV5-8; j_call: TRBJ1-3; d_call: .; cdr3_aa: CASSLDSSGNTIYF
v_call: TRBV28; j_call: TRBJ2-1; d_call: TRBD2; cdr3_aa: CASNNLRTSGKPTYNEQFF
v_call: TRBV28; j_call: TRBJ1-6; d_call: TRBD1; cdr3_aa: CASSRDRAGSPLHF
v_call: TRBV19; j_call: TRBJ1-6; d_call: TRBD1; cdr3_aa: CASSALTGGDSPLHF
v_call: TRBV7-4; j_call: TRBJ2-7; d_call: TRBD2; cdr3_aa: CASIQKRGLAGGYEQYF
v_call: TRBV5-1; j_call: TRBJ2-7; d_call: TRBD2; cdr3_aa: CASSLGLATLGEQYF
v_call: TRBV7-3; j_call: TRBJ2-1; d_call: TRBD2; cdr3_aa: CASSLKAGGYNEQFF
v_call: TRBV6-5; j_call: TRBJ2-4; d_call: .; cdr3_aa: CATGSKNIQYF
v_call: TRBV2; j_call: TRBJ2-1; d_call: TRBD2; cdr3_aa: CASTISGKHYNEQFF
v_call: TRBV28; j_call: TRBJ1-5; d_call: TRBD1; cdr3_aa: CASQGQGYQPQHF